The clone carrying this T cell receptor beta chain was found a few times. Its antigen is unidentified. This specimen belongs to a study of spatial heterogeneity in lung cancer. Study-wide context: Raw-read counts averaged over ten per unique TCR and UMI combination. General observations from the study: Whereas they appeared in blood less at follow-up, ubiquitous expanded tumor TCRs appeared there more at resection.

The presence of a unique molecular identifier marked each TCR cDNA molecule. Each CDR3 protein is one row after TCRdb ran MiXCR on the 5' RACE reads. The top ten hold 5.5% to 7% of the sample, which has 65,000 to 85,000 distinct CDR3 sequences, approximately 21% seen once. Indicated time point: sample taken at primary tumor resection. The input material, whole RNA from tumor, nontumor lung or frozen PBMC, was sequenced unsorted. The source is a male donor with early-stage non-small cell lung cancer. The source was PBMCs, collected at surgery.

DNA of the CDR3: TGCAGTGTCTCGCGGGGGGTAGCGGGAGAAAGCGAGCAGTACTTC. It codes for CSVSRGVAGESEQYF. The chain links TRBV20-1 to TRBJ2-7; TRBD2 matches at 9 bases. Germline-derived CDR1 and CDR2 are DFQATT and SNEGSKA (reference sequence). Unmatched junction bases numbered 16, after V lost 7 bases and J lost 6 bases. CDR3 length: 15 residues.